A selection of T cell receptor beta chains follows, all from one sample in a study of cytomegalovirus exposure and HLA in healthy donors. Sequencing was performed with immunoSEQ multiplex PCR; in TCRdb, only in-frame clones are kept and a portion is missing. The repertoire consists of more than 80,000 clones, with roughly 80% occurring once and the leading ten covering about 1.6%. The sample was PBMCs. These receptor sequences come from a man in his fifties in good health and CMV-seronegative. Each CDR3 is given with its conserved first and last residue. Fields, in order: D gene, CDR3 length, clone size, V gene, J gene, CDR3 DNA, CDR3 protein. D genes are given only for firm matches. Rows may omit the clone size; those that give it use once, few, many or a size class.

TRBD1	14	NA	TRBV7-9	TRBJ2-5	TGTGCCAGCAGCTTAGCGACAGGGGCGGAGACCCAGTACTTC	CASSLATGAETQYF
NA	15	NA	TRBV5-4	TRBJ2-1	TGTGCCAGCAGCTTGGAAGGTGGGGGGTACAATGAGCAGTTCTTC	CASSLEGGGYNEQFF
TRBD2	15	NA	TRBV7-7	TRBJ2-5	TGTGCCAGCAGCCCCCCGGCTAGCGGGGGGGAGACCCAGTACTTC	CASSPPASGGETQYF
TRBD1	14	once	TRBV30	TRBJ1-1	TGTGCCTGGGACTGGACAGGGACAAACACTGAAGCTTTCTTT	CAWDWTGTNTEAFF
NA	16	NA	TRBV27	TRBJ2-7	TGTGCCAGCAGTTTAACCCGGACAGAGAGCTCCTACGAGCAGTACTTC	CASSLTRTESSYEQYF
TRBD2	15	NA	TRBV6-5	TRBJ2-2	TGTGCCAGCAGGAGAGCGGGGGGTGAAACCGGGGAGCTGTTTTTT	CASRRAGGETGELFF
NA	14	NA	TRBV9	TRBJ2-1	TGTGCCAGCAGCGGCGACGGGACCTACAATGAGCAGTTCTTC	CASSGDGTYNEQFF
NA	13	NA	TRBV7-3	TRBJ1-5	TGTGCCAGCAGCTTAGACGGGGTTCAGCCCCAGCATTTT	CASSLDGVQPQHF
NA	13	NA	TRBV11-2	TRBJ2-5	TGTGCCAGCAGCTCCTTCAGCGGGGAGACCCAGTACTTC	CASSSFSGETQYF
NA	13	NA	TRBV6-4	TRBJ2-3	TGTGCCAGCAGTTCAGGGGAAGCAGATACGCAGTATTTT	CASSSGEADTQYF
NA	12	NA	TRBV10-3	TRBJ2-2	TGTGCCATCGGCGGCTACACCGGGGAGCTGTTTTTT	CAIGGYTGELFF
NA	15	NA	TRBV18	TRBJ1-1	TGTGCCAGCTCGCCAAACGGGGGTGGGAACACTGAAGCTTTCTTT	CASSPNGGGNTEAFF